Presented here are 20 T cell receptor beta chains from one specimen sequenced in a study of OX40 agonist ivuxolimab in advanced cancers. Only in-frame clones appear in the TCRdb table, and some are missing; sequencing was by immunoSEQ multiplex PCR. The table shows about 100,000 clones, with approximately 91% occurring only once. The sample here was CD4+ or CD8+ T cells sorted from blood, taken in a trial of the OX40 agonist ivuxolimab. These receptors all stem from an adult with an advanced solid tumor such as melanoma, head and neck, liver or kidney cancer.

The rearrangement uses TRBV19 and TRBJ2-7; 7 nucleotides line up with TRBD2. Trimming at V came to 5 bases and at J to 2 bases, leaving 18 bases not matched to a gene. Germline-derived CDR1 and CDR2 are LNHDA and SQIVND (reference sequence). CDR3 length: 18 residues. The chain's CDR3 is CASSLYIRGAGAPYEQYF. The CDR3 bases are TGTGCCAGTAGTTTATATATCAGAGGGGCGGGAGCCCCCTACGAGCAGTACTTC.

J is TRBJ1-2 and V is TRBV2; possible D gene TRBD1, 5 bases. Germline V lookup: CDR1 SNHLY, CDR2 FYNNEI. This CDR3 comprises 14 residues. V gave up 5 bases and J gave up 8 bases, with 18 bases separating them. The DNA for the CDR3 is TGTGCCAGCAGTCGGGGGATAGGGGATCTAGGCTACACCTTC. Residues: CASSRGIGDLGYTF.

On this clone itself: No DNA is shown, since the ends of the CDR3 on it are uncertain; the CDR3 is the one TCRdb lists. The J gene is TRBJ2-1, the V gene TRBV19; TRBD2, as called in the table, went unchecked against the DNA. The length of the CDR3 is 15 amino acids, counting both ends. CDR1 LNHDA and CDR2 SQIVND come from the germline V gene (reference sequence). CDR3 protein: CASSTSGFGGNEQFF.

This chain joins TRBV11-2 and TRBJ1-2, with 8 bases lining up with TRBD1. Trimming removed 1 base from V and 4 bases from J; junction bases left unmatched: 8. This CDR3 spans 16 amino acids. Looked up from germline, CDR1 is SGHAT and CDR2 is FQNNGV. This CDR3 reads CASSLVPQDRVYGYTF. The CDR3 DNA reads TGTGCCAGCAGCTTAGTTCCCCAGGACAGGGTCTATGGCTACACCTTC.

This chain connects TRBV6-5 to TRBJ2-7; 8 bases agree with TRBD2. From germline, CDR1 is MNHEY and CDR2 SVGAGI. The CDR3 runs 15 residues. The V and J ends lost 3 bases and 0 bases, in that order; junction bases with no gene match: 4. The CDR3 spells CASSYVAGGSYEQYF. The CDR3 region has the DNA TGTGCCAGCAGTTATGTTGCGGGGGGCTCCTACGAGCAGTACTTC.

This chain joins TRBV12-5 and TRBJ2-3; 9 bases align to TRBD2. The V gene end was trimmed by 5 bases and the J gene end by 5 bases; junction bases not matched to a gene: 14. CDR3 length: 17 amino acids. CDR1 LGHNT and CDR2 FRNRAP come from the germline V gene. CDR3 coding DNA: TGTGCTAGTGGTCCCGGGGGAGCGGGGGGCTATGGAGATACGCAGTATTTT. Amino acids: CASGPGGAGGYGDTQYF.

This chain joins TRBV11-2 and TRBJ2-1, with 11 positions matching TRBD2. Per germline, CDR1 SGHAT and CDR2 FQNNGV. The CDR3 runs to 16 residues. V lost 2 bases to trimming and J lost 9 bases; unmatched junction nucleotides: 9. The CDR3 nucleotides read TGTGCCAGCAGCTTACTTAGTAGCGGGAGGGTTGGTGAGCAGTTCTTC. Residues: CASSLLSSGRVGEQFF.

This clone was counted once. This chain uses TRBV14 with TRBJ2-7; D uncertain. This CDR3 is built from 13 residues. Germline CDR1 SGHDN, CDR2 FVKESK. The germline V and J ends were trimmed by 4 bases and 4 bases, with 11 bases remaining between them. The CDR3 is CASSRHQDYEQYF. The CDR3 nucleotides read TGTGCCAGCAGCCGACACCAAGATTACGAGCAGTACTTC.

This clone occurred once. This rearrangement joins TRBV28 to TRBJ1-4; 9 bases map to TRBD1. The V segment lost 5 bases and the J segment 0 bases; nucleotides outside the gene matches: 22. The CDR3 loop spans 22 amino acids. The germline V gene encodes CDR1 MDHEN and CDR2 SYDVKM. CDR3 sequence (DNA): TGTGCCAGCAGTCCAACCTGGACAGGGGAAATTTTTAAGGTTGCAACTAATGAAAAACTGTTTTTT. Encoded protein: CASSPTWTGEIFKVATNEKLFF. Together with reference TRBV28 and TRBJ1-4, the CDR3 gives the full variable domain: DVKVTQSSRYLVKRTGEKVFLECVQDMDHENMFWYRQDPGLGLRLIYFSYDVKMKEKGDIPEGYSVSREKKERFSLILESASTNQTSMYLCASSPTWTGEIFKVATNEKLFFGSGTQLSVL.

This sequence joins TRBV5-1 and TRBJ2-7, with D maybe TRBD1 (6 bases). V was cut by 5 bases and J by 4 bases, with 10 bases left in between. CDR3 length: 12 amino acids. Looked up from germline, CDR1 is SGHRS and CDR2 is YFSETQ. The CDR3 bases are TGCGCCAGCAGGGGGGCAGGGTACGAGCAGTACTTC. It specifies CASRGAGYEQYF.

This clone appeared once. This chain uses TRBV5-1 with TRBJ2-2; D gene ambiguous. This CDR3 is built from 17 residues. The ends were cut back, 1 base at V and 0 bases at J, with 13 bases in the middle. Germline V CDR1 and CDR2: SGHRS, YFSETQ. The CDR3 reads CASSLNSFGANTGELFF. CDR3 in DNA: TGCGCCAGCAGCTTGAATTCGTTTGGCGCGAACACCGGGGAGCTGTTTTTT.

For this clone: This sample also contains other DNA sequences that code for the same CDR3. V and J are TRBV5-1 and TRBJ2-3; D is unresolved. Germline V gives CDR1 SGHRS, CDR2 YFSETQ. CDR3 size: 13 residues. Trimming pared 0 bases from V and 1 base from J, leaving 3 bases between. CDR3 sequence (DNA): TGCGCCAGCAGCTTGGGGGGCACAGATACGCAGTATTTT. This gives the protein CASSLGGTDTQYF.

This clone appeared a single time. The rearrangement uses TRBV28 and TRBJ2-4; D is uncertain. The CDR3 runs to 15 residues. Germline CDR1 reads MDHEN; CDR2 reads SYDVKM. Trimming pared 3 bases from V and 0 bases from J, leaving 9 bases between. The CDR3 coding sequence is TGTGCCAGCAGTTTTTATCAGGTAGCCAAAAACATTCAGTACTTC. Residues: CASSFYQVAKNIQYF.

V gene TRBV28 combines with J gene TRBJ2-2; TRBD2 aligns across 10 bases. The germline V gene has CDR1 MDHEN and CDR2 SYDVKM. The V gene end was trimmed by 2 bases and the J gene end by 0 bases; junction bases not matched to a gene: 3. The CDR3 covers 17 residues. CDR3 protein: CASSLPGLAANTGELFF. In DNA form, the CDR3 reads TGTGCCAGCAGTTTACCCGGACTAGCGGCGAACACCGGGGAGCTGTTTTTT. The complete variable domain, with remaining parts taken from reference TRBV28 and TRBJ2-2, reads DVKVTQSSRYLVKRTGEKVFLECVQDMDHENMFWYRQDPGLGLRLIYFSYDVKMKEKGDIPEGYSVSREKKERFSLILESASTNQTSMYLCASSLPGLAANTGELFFGEGSRLTVL.

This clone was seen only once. The chain's CDR3 is CASSRRSGGSSYEQYF. Written as DNA, the CDR3 is TGTGCCAGCAGCAGACGTAGCGGGGGGAGCTCCTACGAGCAGTACTTC. The chain couples TRBV5-4 to TRBJ2-7; TRBD2 agrees at 10 bases. Germline values: CDR1 SGHNT, CDR2 YYREEE (reference sequence). This CDR3 region has 16 residues. V was pared by 4 bases and J by 0 bases, with 7 bases of the junction left unmatched.

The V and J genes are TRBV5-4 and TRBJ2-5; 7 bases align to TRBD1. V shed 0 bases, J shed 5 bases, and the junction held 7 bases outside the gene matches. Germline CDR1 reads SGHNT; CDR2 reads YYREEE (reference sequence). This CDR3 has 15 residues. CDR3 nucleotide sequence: TGTGCCAGCAGCTTGGTCAGGGGGATTGGGGAGACCCAGTACTTC. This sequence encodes CASSLVRGIGETQYF.

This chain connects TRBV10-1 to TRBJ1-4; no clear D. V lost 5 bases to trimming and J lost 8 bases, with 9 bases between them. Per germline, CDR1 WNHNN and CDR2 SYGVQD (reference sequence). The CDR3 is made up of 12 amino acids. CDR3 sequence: CASSKTQEKLFF. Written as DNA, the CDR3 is TGCGCCAGCAGTAAAACTCAGGAAAAACTGTTTTTT.

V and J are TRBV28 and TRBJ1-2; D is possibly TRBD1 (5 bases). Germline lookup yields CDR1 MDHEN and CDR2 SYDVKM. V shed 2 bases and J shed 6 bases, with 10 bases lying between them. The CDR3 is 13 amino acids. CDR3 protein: CASSLKGAHGYTF. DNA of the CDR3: TGTGCCAGCAGTTTAAAAGGGGCGCATGGCTACACCTTC.

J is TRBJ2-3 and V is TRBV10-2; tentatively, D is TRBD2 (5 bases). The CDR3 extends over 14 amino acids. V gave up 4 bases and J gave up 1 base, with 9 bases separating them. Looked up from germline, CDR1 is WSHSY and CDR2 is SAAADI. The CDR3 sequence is CASSAGVGTDTQYF. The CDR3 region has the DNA TGCGCCAGCAGTGCCGGGGTCGGCACAGATACGCAGTATTTT.

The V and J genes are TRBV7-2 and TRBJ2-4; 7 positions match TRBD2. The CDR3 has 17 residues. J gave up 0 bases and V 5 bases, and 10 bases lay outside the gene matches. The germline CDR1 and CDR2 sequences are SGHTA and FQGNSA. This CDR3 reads CASSPSVSGLAKNIQYF. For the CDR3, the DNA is TGTGCCAGCAGCCCTAGCGTTAGCGGGTTAGCCAAAAACATTCAGTACTTC. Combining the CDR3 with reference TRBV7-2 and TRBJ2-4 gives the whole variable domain GAGVSQSPSNKVTEKGKDVELRCDPISGHTALYWYRQSLGQGLEFLIYFQGNSAPDKSGLPSDRFSAERTGGSVSTLTIQRTQQEDSAVYLCASSPSVSGLAKNIQYFGAGTRLSVL.